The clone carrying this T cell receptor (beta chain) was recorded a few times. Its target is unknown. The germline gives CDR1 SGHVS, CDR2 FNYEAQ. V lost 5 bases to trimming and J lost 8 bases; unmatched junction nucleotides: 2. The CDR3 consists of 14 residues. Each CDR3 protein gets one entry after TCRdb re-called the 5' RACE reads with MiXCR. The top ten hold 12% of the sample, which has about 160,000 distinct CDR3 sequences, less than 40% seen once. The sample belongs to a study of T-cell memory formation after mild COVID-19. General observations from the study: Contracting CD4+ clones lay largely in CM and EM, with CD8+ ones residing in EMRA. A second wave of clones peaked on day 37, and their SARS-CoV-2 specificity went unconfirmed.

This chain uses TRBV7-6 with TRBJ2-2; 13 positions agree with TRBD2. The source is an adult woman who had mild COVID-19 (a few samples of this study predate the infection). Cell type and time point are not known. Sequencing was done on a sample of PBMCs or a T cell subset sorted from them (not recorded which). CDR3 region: CASSQLAGGGELFF. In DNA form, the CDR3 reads TGTGCCAGCAGCCAACTAGCGGGAGGGGGGGAGCTGTTTTTT.